This T cell receptor beta chain derives from a study of blood T cell repertoires in COVID-19. In the original workflow: Using reference gene primer amplification, nucleated cell counts were estimated. Sequenced by immunoSEQ multiplex PCR; TCRdb stores in-frame clones only, minus some. That table gives V, J and clone size, and the DNA gave D and trimming. Seen here are 180,000 or so clones, 84% observed once, and the top ten hold more than 12%. V dropped 4 bases and J dropped 6; count of bases not matched to a gene: 2. In germline, CDR1 is SGHTA, CDR2 FQGNSA. The CDR3 has 13 residues. The receptor was derived from a woman aged 70 to 79 with COVID-19, enrolled during active disease. Material for sequencing was peripheral blood. V is TRBV7-2 and J is TRBJ2-1; 8 nucleotides line up with TRBD2. Here the CDR3 DNA reads TGTGCCAGCAGCTCGACTAGCGCCAATGAGCAGTTCTTC. Its protein product is CASSSTSANEQFF.